Below are 29 T cell receptor beta chains sequenced from a single sample in a study of cytomegalovirus exposure and HLA in healthy donors. The study ran its PCR with 60 Vbeta and 13 Jbeta primers. TCRdb keeps only in-frame clones here, not all; method: immunoSEQ multiplex PCR. The sample includes 150,000 or so clones, approximately 84% of them seen just once. Sequencing was carried out using PBMCs. These receptors all come from a woman aged 40 to 50 in good health and CMV-seropositive.

The chain carries TRBV9 and TRBJ1-2; the match to TRBD1 covers 11 bases. CDR3 size: 15 residues. V dropped 2 bases and J dropped 5; count of bases not matched to a gene: 5. CDR1 SGDLS and CDR2 YYNGEE come from the germline V gene. CDR3 bases: TGTGCCAGCAGCGTGGGACAGGGGGTACGGTATGGCTACACCTTC. Translated: CASSVGQGVRYGYTF.

This clone occurred once. The V call is TRBV7-3, the J call TRBJ1-2; 10 nucleotides line up with TRBD1. The germline V gene encodes CDR1 SGHTA and CDR2 FQGTGA. CDR3 length equals 15 residues. Losses at the gene ends were 5 bases for V and 8 bases for J; bases not matched to a gene: 11. CDR3 protein: CASSQKAGTGEGYTF. DNA for the CDR3: TGTGCCAGCAGCCAAAAGGCCGGGACAGGGGAGGGCTACACCTTC.

Points on this clone: Compared with germline, one end of the junction differs, possibly owing to a read error. The chain employs TRBV28 and TRBJ1-1, with 8 bases fitting TRBD1. CDR3 length: 16 amino acids. Germline V gene lookup returns CDR1 MDHEN and CDR2 SYDVKM. The CDR3 coding sequence is TGTGCCAGCAGCAGCCACCTTTCGACAGGGGTTCGGACAGTGCTCTTT. This translates into CASSSHLSTGVRTVLF.

The J gene is TRBJ2-5, the V gene TRBV7-8, with TRBD1 identical over 10 bases. Germline values: CDR1 SGHVS, CDR2 FQNEAQ. V dropped 5 bases and J dropped 1; count of bases not matched to a gene: 4. The CDR3 spans 15 residues. The CDR3 bases are TGTGCCAGCAGCCGACAGGGGGCCCTCCAAGAGACCCAGTACTTC. This sequence encodes CASSRQGALQETQYF.

This rearrangement joins TRBV2 to TRBJ2-1, with D perhaps matching TRBD1 (5 bases). Germline V lookup: CDR1 SNHLY, CDR2 FYNNEI. There are 15 residues in the CDR3. Between the trimmed V and J ends, which lost 2 bases and 0 bases, there was a span of 8 bases. This chain's CDR3 is CASSEPGASYNEQFF. The DNA of the CDR3 is TGTGCCAGCAGTGAACCTGGGGCCTCCTACAATGAGCAGTTCTTC. The full variable domain, completed using reference TRBV2 and TRBJ2-1, is EPEVTQTPSHQVTQMGQEVILRCVPISNHLYFYWYRQILGQKVEFLVSFYNNEISEKSEIFDDQFSVERPDGSNFTLKIRSTKLEDSAMYFCASSEPGASYNEQFFGPGTRLTVL.

The V call is TRBV4-2, the J call TRBJ1-2; 10 positions agree with TRBD1. The CDR3 extends over 17 amino acids. In germline, CDR1 is LGHNA, CDR2 YNFKEQ. V gave up 3 bases and J gave up 1 base; unmatched junction bases: 8. The DNA of the CDR3 is TGTGCCAGCAGCCAGGGACAGGGGTCTGTTGTTAACTATGGCTACACCTTC. Its protein is CASSQGQGSVVNYGYTF.

Points on this clone: Relative to the germline gene, one junction end is altered; a read error may explain this. V is TRBV11-2 and J is TRBJ1-1; unclear D gene. There are 12 residues in the CDR3. Germline V lookup: CDR1 SGHAT, CDR2 FQNNGV. The CDR3 region is CASSSPPGVAFF. In DNA form, the CDR3 reads TGTGCTAGCAGCTCCCCCCCGGGTGTAGCTTTCTTT.

The chain employs TRBV2 and TRBJ2-1; 7 bases fit TRBD2. Germline trimming cut 3 bases from V and 7 bases from J; bases unmatched to any gene: 9. Germline V gene data show CDR1 as SNHLY and CDR2 as FYNNEI. CDR3 size: 15 residues. The DNA for the CDR3 is TGTGCCAGCAGTGATTCCGGGGGGTTTGCGAATGAGCAGTTCTTC. This encodes CASSDSGGFANEQFF.

This chain joins TRBV5-1 and TRBJ1-5; D is uncertain. Looked up from germline, CDR1 is SGHRS and CDR2 is YFSETQ. The length of the CDR3 is 16 residues. Between the trimmed V and J ends, which lost 3 bases and 1 base, there was a span of 14 bases. The chain's CDR3 is CASSSQPGGSNQPQHF. The DNA for the CDR3 is TGCGCCAGCAGCTCCCAGCCGGGCGGGAGCAATCAGCCCCAGCATTTT.

The chain employs TRBV30 and TRBJ1-1; D might be TRBD1 (5 bases). The CDR3 length is 12 residues. Germline loops: CDR1 GTSNPN, CDR2 SVGIG (reference sequence). Between the trimmed V and J ends, which lost 5 bases and 4 bases, there was a span of 11 bases. CDR3 amino acids: CAWARQPTEAFF. The CDR3 nucleotides read TGTGCCTGGGCGAGACAGCCCACTGAAGCTTTCTTT.

The CDR3 coding sequence is TGTGCCACTCAGAGGCCAGGGGACAATGAGCAGTTCTTC. Protein product: CATQRPGDNEQFF. The chain links TRBV7-7 to TRBJ2-1; possible D gene TRBD1, 6 bases. The CDR3 runs to 13 residues. Germline loops: CDR1 SSHAT, CDR2 FNYEAQ (reference sequence). Trimming removed 10 bases from V and 5 bases from J, with 15 bases in between. Based on the CDR3 plus reference TRBV7-7 and TRBJ2-1, the full variable domain is GAGVSQSPRYKVTKRGQDVTLRCDPISSHATLYWYQQALGQGPEFLTYFNYEAQPDKSGLPSDRFSAERPEGSISTLTIQRTEQRDSAMYRCATQRPGDNEQFFGPGTRLTVL.

The chain combines TRBV19 with TRBJ2-2; TRBD1 matches at 7 bases. V shed 7 bases and J 4 bases; nucleotides not matched to a gene: 6. Germline loops: CDR1 LNHDA, CDR2 SQIVND (reference sequence). The length of the CDR3 is 14 residues. The CDR3 bases are TGTGCCAGTACGACAGGGACGAGCACCGGGGAGCTGTTTTTT. This codes for CASTTGTSTGELFF. The full variable domain, its missing parts supplied by reference TRBV19 and TRBJ2-2, is DGGITQSPKYLFRKEGQNVTLSCEQNLNHDAMYWYRQDPGQGLRLIYYSQIVNDFQKGDIAEGYSVSREKKESFPLTVTSAQKNPTAFYLCASTTGTSTGELFFGEGSRLTVL.

Worth noting for this clone: One junction end does not reproduce the germline sequence, and a read error may be involved. The rearrangement uses TRBV30 and TRBJ2-6; TRBD1 is a possible D gene (5 bases). The CDR3 has 17 amino acids. Germline-derived CDR1 and CDR2 are GTSNPN and SVGIG (reference sequence). CDR3 nucleotide sequence: TGTGCCTGGAGTACAGGTGGGTTGGCCTCTGGGGCCAACGGCCTGACTTTC. It specifies CAWSTGGLASGANGLTF.

This sequence joins TRBV2 and TRBJ2-7, with D possibly being TRBD2 (5 bases). Looked up from germline, CDR1 is SNHLY and CDR2 is FYNNEI. V was pared by 2 bases and J by 0 bases, with 17 bases between. The CDR3 runs to 17 residues. CDR3 nucleotide sequence: TGTGCCAGCAGTGAAATGGAGGACGGATTGAACTCCTACGAGCAGTACTTC. Translating it yields CASSEMEDGLNSYEQYF.

This clone came up a few times. The rearrangement joins TRBV30 to TRBJ2-7; D is possibly TRBD2 (6 bases). The germline V gene encodes CDR1 GTSNPN and CDR2 SVGIG (reference sequence). CDR3 length: 17 residues. V lost 4 bases, J lost 6 bases, and 28 bases lay in between. CDR3 DNA: TGTGCCTGGAATACGGGCAACTTCGCGGGGACTGGGGCCGAGCAGTACTTC. Amino acids: CAWNTGNFAGTGAEQYF.

The J gene is TRBJ2-6, the V gene TRBV5-1; weak D call: TRBD2 (6 bases). Germline CDR1 is SGHRS and CDR2 is YFSETQ. The CDR3 is made up of 18 amino acids. V shed 2 bases and J shed 0 bases, with 15 bases lying between them. In nucleotides, the CDR3 is TGCGCCAGCAGCTTTGACAGCGGGCCCATCTCTGGGGCCAACGTCCTGACTTTC. This codes for CASSFDSGPISGANVLTF.

The chain has TRBV7-2 and TRBJ2-7; no clear D gene. This CDR3 region has 14 residues. The V gene lost 1 base and the J gene lost 0 bases, with 7 bases spanning the gap. Germline CDR1 is SGHTA and CDR2 is FQGNSA. The CDR3 sequence: CASSLGQISYEQYF. The CDR3 nucleotides are TGTGCCAGCAGCTTAGGCCAGATCTCCTACGAGCAGTACTTC.

The chain joins TRBV29-1 to TRBJ2-3; D might be TRBD1 (5 bases). Germline loops: CDR1 SQVTM, CDR2 ANQGSEA. The CDR3 loop spans 13 amino acids. Deletions cut 3 bases from V and 6 bases from J, with 13 bases between. The CDR3 spells CSVDRVGVDTQYF. The DNA for the CDR3 is TGCAGCGTTGACAGGGTGGGTGTTGATACGCAGTATTTT.

The chain employs TRBV5-6 and TRBJ1-2, with a tentative D call TRBD1 (6 bases). The CDR3 loop spans 13 amino acids. V was clipped by 4 bases and J by 5 bases, with 12 bases between them. Germline V CDR1 and CDR2: SGHDT, YYEEEE. The CDR3 reads CASSTNTGYGYTF. The DNA for the CDR3 is TGTGCCAGCAGCACTAATACAGGGTATGGCTACACCTTC.

The J gene is TRBJ1-5, the V gene TRBV19, with D possibly TRBD1 on 6 matching bases. This CDR3 has 14 residues. Trimming took 4 bases from V and 8 from J, leaving 15 bases between them. The germline V gene encodes CDR1 LNHDA and CDR2 SQIVND (reference sequence). The CDR3 here is CASSNLGGLKPQHF. The CDR3 DNA reads TGTGCCAGTAGTAATCTGGGGGGGCTCAAGCCCCAGCATTTT.

The chain couples TRBV5-4 to TRBJ2-3; D gene uncertain. The V end was cut by 3 bases, the J end by 0 bases, with 11 bases between. Per the germline V gene, CDR1 is SGHNT and CDR2 is YYREEE (reference sequence). The CDR3 sequence is 15 residues long. The chain's CDR3 is CASSSPRQSTDTQYF. As DNA, the CDR3 is TGTGCCAGCAGCTCTCCCCGACAAAGCACAGATACGCAGTATTTT.

The chain employs TRBV4-2 and TRBJ2-1, with TRBD2 matching over 11 bases. Germline CDR1 is LGHNA and CDR2 is YNFKEQ. The CDR3 is 19 residues long. V was pared by 2 bases and J by 7 bases, with 16 bases of the junction left unmatched. This CDR3 reads CASSQSPSLAGGFRNEQFF. Here the CDR3 DNA reads TGTGCCAGCAGCCAATCCCCCTCCTTAGCGGGGGGGTTTAGGAATGAGCAGTTCTTC.

This clone was detected once. At one end the junction does not follow the germline gene, possibly because of a read error. The rearrangement links TRBV7-9 to TRBJ2-3; possibly TRBD2 for D (6 bases). The CDR3 length is 18 residues. CDR1 is SEHNR and CDR2 is FQNEAQ in the germline V gene (reference sequence). DNA of the CDR3: TGTTCCAGCAGTTCACGAGCGGGTAGCGGCCTAGACACAGATACGCAGTATTTT. Its translation: CSSSSRAGSGLDTDTQYF. The full variable domain, with the rest looked up from reference TRBV7-9 and TRBJ2-3, is DTGVSQNPRHKITKRGQNVTFRCDPISEHNRLYWYRQTLGQGPEFLTYFQNEAQLEKSRLLSDRFSAERPKGSFSTLEIQRTEQGDSAMYLCSSSSRAGSGLDTDTQYFGPGTRLTVL.

This clone appeared once. V usage is TRBV25-1 and J usage is TRBJ1-6; weak D call: TRBD1 (6 bases). Germline loops: CDR1 MGHDK, CDR2 SYGVNS. CDR3 size: 13 residues. Deletions cut 7 bases from V and 7 bases from J, with 11 bases between. The DNA for the CDR3 is TGTGCCAGCAAACAGGGTTCGAATTCACCCCTCCACTTT. Protein sequence: CASKQGSNSPLHF. The full variable domain, with the rest looked up from reference TRBV25-1 and TRBJ1-6, is EADIYQTPRYLVIGTGKKITLECSQTMGHDKMYWYQQDPGMELHLIHYSYGVNSTEKGDLSSESTVSRIRTEHFPLTLESARPSHTSQYLCASKQGSNSPLHFGNGTRLTVT.

The rearrangement joins TRBV11-3 to TRBJ2-3; TRBD2 is a possible D gene (5 bases). This CDR3 is 12 amino acids long. Germline assignment: CDR1 SGHNT and CDR2 YENEEA. Trimming pared 6 bases from V and 3 bases from J, leaving 7 bases between. The CDR3, as DNA: TGTGCCAGCAGTCGGGATACAGATACGCAGTATTTT. It is translated as CASSRDTDTQYF.

This chain connects TRBV10-3 to TRBJ2-3, with D unresolved. The germline V gene encodes CDR1 ENHRY and CDR2 SYGVKD. The length of the CDR3 is 15 residues. V shed 1 base and J shed 1 base, with 9 bases lying between them. The CDR3 spells CAISEYRRGTDTQYF. CDR3 bases: TGTGCCATCAGTGAGTACCGTCGGGGCACAGATACGCAGTATTTT.

In regard to this clone: Relative to the germline gene, one junction end is altered; a read error may explain this. CDR3 DNA: TGTGCCAGCAGGATGTATGGGTATGGGGCCAACGGCCTGACTTTC. Translation: CASRMYGYGANGLTF. The chain joins TRBV27 to TRBJ2-6; D possibly corresponds to TRBD1 (5 bases). The CDR3 consists of 15 residues. CDR1 and CDR2 from the germline V gene are MNHEY and SMNVEV (reference sequence).

J is TRBJ1-2 and V is TRBV6-1; D is perhaps TRBD1 (6 bases). The CDR3 runs to 14 residues. CDR1 MNHNS and CDR2 SASEGT come from the germline V gene. The V and J ends lost 0 bases and 7 bases respectively, with 12 bases between them. The CDR3 DNA is TGTGCCAGCAGTGAAGCGCCTGGGGGCTTTGGCTACACCTTC. This gives the protein CASSEAPGGFGYTF.

The V call is TRBV7-2, the J call TRBJ2-1; TRBD2 might be the D (5 bases). The CDR3 has 15 amino acids. Trimming stripped 5 bases from V and 4 bases from J, with 15 bases between. Germline CDR1 reads SGHTA; CDR2 reads FQGNSA. This CDR3 is CASSQSPGSYNEQFF. CDR3 DNA: TGTGCCAGCAGCCAGAGCCCGGGGAGTTACAATGAGCAGTTCTTC. The variable domain in full, with the rest retrieved from reference TRBV7-2 and TRBJ2-1, is GAGVSQSPSNKVTEKGKDVELRCDPISGHTALYWYRQSLGQGLEFLIYFQGNSAPDKSGLPSDRFSAERTGGSVSTLTIQRTQQEDSAVYLCASSQSPGSYNEQFFGPGTRLTVL.